This T cell receptor beta chain derives from a study of T cells expressing NK-cell markers (dated by TCRdb to 2019 to 2021). At the level of the whole study: Fewer than ten donors provided sorted CD3+CD56+NKG2C+, CD3+CD56+NKG2C- and CD3+CD56-NKG2C+ T-cell subsets, whose TCR beta-chain repertoires were profiled. Among the eight sequenced donors, only one was HCMV-seronegative, while the other seven were HCMV-seropositive. Illumina HiSeq 2000/2500, MiSeq or NextSeq was used to sequence libraries as 2 x 150 bp reads. The eight sequenced donors were randomly selected healthy volunteers, three men and five women.

The CDR3 contains 13 residues, cysteine and phenylalanine counted. This entry has no DNA. Based on the germline V gene, the CDR1 and CDR2 sequences are KGHDR and SFDVKD. What the authors observed across the whole study: In roughly 6 donors, the dominant CD3+CD56+NKG2C+ clonotypes ranked among the top 10 CD8+ clonotypes, making up about 1.0-7.5% of CD8+ T cells. It remained unclear whether the expanded NKG2C-expressing T cell clones were specific for HCMV antigens. Those dominant clonotypes were again the most abundant among CD3+CD56-NKG2C+ cells in a handful of donors, at roughly 25-60.1%.

HCMV serostatus was determined by detecting HCMV-specific IgG in serum with a commercial ELISA kit. Peripheral blood mononuclear cells were isolated from blood by Ficoll density gradient centrifugation. Sequencer: Illumina HiSeq 2000. The TCR beta cDNA libraries were made using 5'RACE template switching, a step that added both a universal primer site and unique molecular identifiers. Synthesis of cDNA was primed from the TCR beta constant segment and was followed by two consecutive PCR amplification steps. The study's own analysis went as follows. MIGEC was used to demultiplex reads and group the reads by UMI, and MiTCR was used to assemble and quantify clonotypes. To exclude erroneous sequences, only TCR cDNA sequences supported by at least two reads were retained. The tcR package was used for downstream repertoire analysis, with clonotypes matched between fractions based on CDR3 nucleotide sequence plus V segment. VDJmatch was used to annotate antigen specificity against VDJdb, with one amino acid substitution in CDR3 allowed. With the reads reprocessed by TCRdb, a single entry stands for each CDR3 protein sequence and no DNA is reported. TCRdb assigned the V and J calls; the authors' analysis was not used. The record for this sample contains 550,000 to 600,000 distinct CDR3 sequences. The ten largest clonotypes hold around 4% of the sample.

With respect to this clonotype: There is no known antigen for this receptor.

In this chain, TRBV24-1 is recombined with TRBJ1-1. Input material: blood T cells: a sorted CD56 or NKG2C T cell subset, CD4+ or CD8+ T cells, or bulk PBMC T cells (not recorded which). The clonotype originates from a man aged 18 to 30 in good health. Donor details come from another sample of the same person, matched by shared clones. This receptor carries the CDR3 CATSERANTEAFF.